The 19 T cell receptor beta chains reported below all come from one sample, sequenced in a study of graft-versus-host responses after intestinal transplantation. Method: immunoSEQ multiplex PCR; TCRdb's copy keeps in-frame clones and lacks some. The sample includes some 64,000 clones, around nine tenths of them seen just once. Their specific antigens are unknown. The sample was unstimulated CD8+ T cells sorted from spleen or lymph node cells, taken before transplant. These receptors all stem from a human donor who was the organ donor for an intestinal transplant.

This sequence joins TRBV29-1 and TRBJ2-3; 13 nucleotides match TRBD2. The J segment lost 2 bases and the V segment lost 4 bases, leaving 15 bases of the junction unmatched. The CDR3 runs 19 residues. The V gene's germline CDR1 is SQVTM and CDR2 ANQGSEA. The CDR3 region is CSVVLRTSGSLVYTDTQYF. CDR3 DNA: TGCAGCGTTGTCCTAAGGACTAGCGGGAGTTTAGTCTACACAGATACGCAGTATTTT.

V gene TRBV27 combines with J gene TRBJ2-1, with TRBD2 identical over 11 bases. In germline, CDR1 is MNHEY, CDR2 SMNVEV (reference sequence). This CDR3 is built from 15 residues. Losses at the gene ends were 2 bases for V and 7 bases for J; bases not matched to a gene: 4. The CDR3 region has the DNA TGTGCCAGCAGTTTACTACTAGCGGGAGCGAATGAGCAGTTCTTC. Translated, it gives CASSLLLAGANEQFF.

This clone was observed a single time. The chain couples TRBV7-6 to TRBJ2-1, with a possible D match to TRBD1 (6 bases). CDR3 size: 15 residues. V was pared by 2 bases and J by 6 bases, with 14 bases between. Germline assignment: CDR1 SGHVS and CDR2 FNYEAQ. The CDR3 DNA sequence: TGTGCCAGCAGCTTATCCCCACAGGGTCTCAATGAGCAGTTCTTC. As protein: CASSLSPQGLNEQFF.

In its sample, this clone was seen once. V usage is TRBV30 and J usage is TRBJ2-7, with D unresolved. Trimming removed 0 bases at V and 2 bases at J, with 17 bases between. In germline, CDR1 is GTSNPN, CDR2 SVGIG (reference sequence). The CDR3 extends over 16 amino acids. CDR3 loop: CAWSVSSVSLPYEQYF. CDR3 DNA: TGTGCCTGGAGTGTATCATCCGTATCCCTACCCTACGAGCAGTACTTC.

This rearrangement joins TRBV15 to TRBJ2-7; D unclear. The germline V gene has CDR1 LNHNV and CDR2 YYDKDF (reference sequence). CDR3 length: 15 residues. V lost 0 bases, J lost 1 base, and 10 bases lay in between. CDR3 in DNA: TGTGCCACCAGCAGAGATGGGCACGGTTCCTACGAGCAGTACTTC. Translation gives CATSRDGHGSYEQYF.

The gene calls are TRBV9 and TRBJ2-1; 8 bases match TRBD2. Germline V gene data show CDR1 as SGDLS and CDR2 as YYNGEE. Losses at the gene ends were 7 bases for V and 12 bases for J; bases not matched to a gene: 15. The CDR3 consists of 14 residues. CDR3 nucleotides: TGTGCCAGCGGATCAAGCGGGAGCCCGGCCGGGCAGTTCTTC. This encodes CASGSSGSPAGQFF.

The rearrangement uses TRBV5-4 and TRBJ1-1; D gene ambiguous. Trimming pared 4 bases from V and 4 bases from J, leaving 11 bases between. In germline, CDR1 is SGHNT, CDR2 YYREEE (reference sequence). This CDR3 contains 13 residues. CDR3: CASSPWLSTEAFF. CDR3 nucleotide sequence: TGTGCCAGCAGCCCCTGGTTGAGCACTGAAGCTTTCTTT.

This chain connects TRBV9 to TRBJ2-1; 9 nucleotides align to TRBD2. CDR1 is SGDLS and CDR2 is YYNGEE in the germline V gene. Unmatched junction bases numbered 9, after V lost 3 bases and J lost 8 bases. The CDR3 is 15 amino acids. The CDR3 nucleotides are TGTGCCAGCAGCGCGGGGACTAGCTATACTTATGAGCAGTTCTTC. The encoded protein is CASSAGTSYTYEQFF.

CDR3 DNA sequence: TGTGCCAGCAGCCTACGTAGCGGACCCACAGATACGCAGTATTTT. Amino acids: CASSLRSGPTDTQYF. This chain connects TRBV9 to TRBJ2-3, with D possibly being TRBD2 (6 bases). Per germline, CDR1 SGDLS and CDR2 YYNGEE. This CDR3 has 15 residues. Deletions cut 4 bases from V and 2 bases from J, with 14 bases between.

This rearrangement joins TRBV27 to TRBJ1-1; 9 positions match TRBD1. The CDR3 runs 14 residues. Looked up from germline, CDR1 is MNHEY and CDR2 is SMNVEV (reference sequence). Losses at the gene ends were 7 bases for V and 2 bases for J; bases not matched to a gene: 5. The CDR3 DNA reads TGTGCCAGCACCGCGGGACAGGGCAACACTGAAGCTTTCTTT. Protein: CASTAGQGNTEAFF.

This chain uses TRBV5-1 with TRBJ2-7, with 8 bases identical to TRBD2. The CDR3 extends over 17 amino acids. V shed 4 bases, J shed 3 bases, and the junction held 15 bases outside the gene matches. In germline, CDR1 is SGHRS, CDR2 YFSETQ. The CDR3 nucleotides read TGCGCCAGCAGCGAGGGGCCTGCCGGGACTAGAATCTACGAGCAGTACTTC. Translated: CASSEGPAGTRIYEQYF.

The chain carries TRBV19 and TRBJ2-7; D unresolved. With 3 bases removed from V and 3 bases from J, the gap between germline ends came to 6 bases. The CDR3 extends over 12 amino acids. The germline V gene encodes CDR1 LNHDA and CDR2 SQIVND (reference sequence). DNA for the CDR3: TGTGCCAGTAGTATCGGTGGCTACGAGCAGTACTTC. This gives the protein CASSIGGYEQYF.

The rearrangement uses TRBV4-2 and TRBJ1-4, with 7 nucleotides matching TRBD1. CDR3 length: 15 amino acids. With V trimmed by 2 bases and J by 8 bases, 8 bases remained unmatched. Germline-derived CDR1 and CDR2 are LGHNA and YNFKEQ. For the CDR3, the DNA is TGTGCCAGCAGCCAAAAGTGGCAGGGGGGAGAAAAACTGTTTTTT. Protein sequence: CASSQKWQGGEKLFF.

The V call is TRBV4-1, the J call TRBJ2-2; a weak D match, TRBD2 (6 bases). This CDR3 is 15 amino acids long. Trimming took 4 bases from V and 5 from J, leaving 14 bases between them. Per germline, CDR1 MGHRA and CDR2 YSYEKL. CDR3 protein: CASSLAGSGTGELFF. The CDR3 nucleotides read TGCGCCAGCAGCCTGGCGGGGAGCGGTACCGGGGAGCTGTTTTTT.

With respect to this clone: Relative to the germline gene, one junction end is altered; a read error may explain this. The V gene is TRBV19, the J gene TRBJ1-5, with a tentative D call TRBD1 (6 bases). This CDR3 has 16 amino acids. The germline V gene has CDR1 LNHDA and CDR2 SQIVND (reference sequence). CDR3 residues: CTSSTTTQGVRQPQHF. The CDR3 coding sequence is TGTACCAGTAGTACGACAACACAGGGTGTCAGGCAGCCCCAGCATTTT.

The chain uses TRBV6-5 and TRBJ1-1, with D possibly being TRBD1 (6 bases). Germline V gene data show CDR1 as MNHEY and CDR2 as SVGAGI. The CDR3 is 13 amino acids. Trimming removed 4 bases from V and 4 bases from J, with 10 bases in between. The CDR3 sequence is CASSSQGSTEAFF. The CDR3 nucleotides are TGTGCCAGCAGTTCACAGGGAAGCACTGAAGCTTTCTTT.

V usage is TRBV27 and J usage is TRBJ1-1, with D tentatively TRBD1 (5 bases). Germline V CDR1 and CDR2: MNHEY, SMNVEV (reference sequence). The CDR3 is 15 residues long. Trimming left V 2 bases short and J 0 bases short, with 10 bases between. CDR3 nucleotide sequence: TGTGCCAGCAGTTTACGGACATTCTTGAACACTGAAGCTTTCTTT. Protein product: CASSLRTFLNTEAFF.

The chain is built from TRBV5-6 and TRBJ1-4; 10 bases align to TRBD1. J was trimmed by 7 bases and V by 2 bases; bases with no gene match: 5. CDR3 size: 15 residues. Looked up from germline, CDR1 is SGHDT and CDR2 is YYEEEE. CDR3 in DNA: TGTGCCAGCAGCTTAGGGACAGGGGTGGGTGAAAAACTGTTTTTT. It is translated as CASSLGTGVGEKLFF. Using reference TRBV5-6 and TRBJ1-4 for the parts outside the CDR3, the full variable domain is DAGVTQSPTHLIKTRGQQVTLRCSPKSGHDTVSWYQQALGQGPQFIFQYYEEEERQRGNFPDRFSGHQFPNYSSELNVNALLLGDSALYLCASSLGTGVGEKLFFGSGTQLSVL.

CDR3 sequence reads: CASSPTSRPYNEQFF. As DNA, the CDR3 is TGTGCCAGCAGCCCGACTAGTAGGCCTTACAATGAGCAGTTCTTC. The V gene is TRBV7-9, the J gene TRBJ2-1; D is possibly TRBD2 (6 bases). The germline CDR1 and CDR2 sequences are SEHNR and FQNEAQ (reference sequence). Trimming pared 5 bases from V and 4 bases from J, leaving 15 bases between. The CDR3 is 15 residues long. Together with reference TRBV7-9 and TRBJ2-1, the CDR3 gives the full variable domain: DTGVSQNPRHKITKRGQNVTFRCDPISEHNRLYWYRQTLGQGPEFLTYFQNEAQLEKSRLLSDRFSAERPKGSFSTLEIQRTEQGDSAMYLCASSPTSRPYNEQFFGPGTRLTVL.